These T cell receptor beta chains were read from a single sample in a study of OX40 agonist ivuxolimab in advanced cancers. Profiled with immunoSEQ multiplex PCR; TCRdb holds only in-frame clones, not every one. The table includes some 150,000 clones, 90% detected once. Material: CD4+ or CD8+ T cells sorted from blood, obtained in a trial of the OX40 agonist ivuxolimab. All receptors derive from an adult with an advanced solid tumor such as melanoma, head and neck, liver or kidney cancer. The CDR3 runs from the conserved cysteine through the conserved F or W. A D gene is named only where the DNA matches it firmly. Rows give clone size only sometimes, using once, few, many, or a class for an expanded clone.

D: NA; V: TRBV6-1; J: TRBJ1-2; size: NA; CDR3: CASQGAAYGYTF; DNA: TGTGCCAGCCAAGGGGCAGCGTATGGCTACACCTTC
D: NA; V: TRBV7-3; J: TRBJ2-6; size: NA; CDR3: CASSPPGANVLTF; DNA: TGTGCCAGCAGCCCCCCTGGGGCCAACGTCCTGACTTTC
D: NA; V: TRBV6-1; J: TRBJ2-1; size: NA; CDR3: CASSDQYNEQFF; DNA: TGTGCCAGCAGTGACCAGTACAATGAGCAGTTCTTC
D: NA; V: TRBV18; J: TRBJ2-5; size: NA; CDR3: CASSKIQGPETQYF; DNA: TGTGCCAGCTCCAAGATACAAGGGCCAGAGACCCAGTACTTC
D: NA; V: TRBV6-6; J: TRBJ2-6; size: NA; CDR3: CASSYGTGANVLTF; DNA: TGTGCCAGCAGTTACGGTACCGGGGCCAACGTCCTGACTTTC
D: NA; V: TRBV2; J: TRBJ1-1; size: few; CDR3: CASSEATAEAFF; DNA: TGTGCCAGCAGTGAAGCAACGGCTGAAGCTTTCTTT
D: TRBD1; V: TRBV30; J: TRBJ1-5; size: NA; CDR3: CAWGQGLQPQHF; DNA: TGTGCCTGGGGACAGGGGTTACAGCCCCAGCATTTT
D: TRBD1; V: TRBV19; J: TRBJ1-5; size: NA; CDR3: CASSIHGQVDNQPQHF; DNA: TGTGCCAGTAGTATCCACGGACAGGTGGACAATCAGCCCCAGCATTTT
D: NA; V: TRBV11-2; J: TRBJ1-2; size: NA; CDR3: CASSLDPGGPGGYTF; DNA: TGTGCCAGCAGCTTAGATCCGGGGGGTCCAGGCGGCTACACCTTC
D: NA; V: TRBV25-1; J: TRBJ1-1; size: NA; CDR3: CASSVTSNTEAFF; DNA: TGTGCCAGCAGTGTAACTTCGAACACTGAAGCTTTCTTT
D: NA; V: TRBV9; J: TRBJ2-1; size: NA; CDR3: CASSVATYNEQFF; DNA: TGTGCCAGCAGCGTAGCGACATACAATGAGCAGTTCTTC
D: TRBD2; V: TRBV2; J: TRBJ2-3; size: NA; CDR3: CASSRSGTKGDTQYF; DNA: TGTGCCAGCAGTCGTAGCGGGACAAAGGGGGATACGCAGTATTTT
D: NA; V: TRBV5-4; J: TRBJ1-2; size: NA; CDR3: CASSVQGIGYGYTF; DNA: TGTGCCAGCAGCGTACAGGGAATAGGGTATGGCTACACCTTC
D: NA; V: TRBV7-9; J: TRBJ1-1; size: NA; CDR3: CASNLKKNTEAFF; DNA: TGTGCCAGCAACCTCAAGAAGAACACTGAAGCTTTCTTT
D: NA; V: TRBV5-1; J: TRBJ2-7; size: NA; CDR3: CASRDDSYEQYF; DNA: TGCGCCAGCCGGGACGACTCCTACGAGCAGTACTTC
D: NA; V: TRBV2; J: TRBJ1-1; size: NA; CDR3: CASISQGEGTEAFF; DNA: TGTGCCAGCATTTCACAGGGTGAGGGCACTGAAGCTTTCTTT
D: NA; V: TRBV28; J: TRBJ1-5; size: few; CDR3: CASKTGINQPQHF; DNA: TGTGCCAGCAAGACGGGTATCAATCAGCCCCAGCATTTT
D: NA; V: TRBV5-1; J: TRBJ2-1; size: NA; CDR3: CASSLGGANFNNEQFF; DNA: TGCGCCAGCAGCTTAGGCGGGGCCAATTTCAACAATGAGCAGTTCTTC
D: NA; V: TRBV9; J: TRBJ2-7; size: NA; CDR3: CASSPSDGTYEQYF; DNA: TGTGCCAGCAGCCCGTCAGACGGAACCTACGAGCAGTACTTC
D: NA; V: TRBV7-9; J: TRBJ2-7; size: few; CDR3: CASSSPYEQYF; DNA: TGTGCCAGCAGCTCCCCCTACGAGCAGTACTTC
D: NA; V: TRBV28; J: TRBJ2-3; size: NA; CDR3: CASSLVGGGSTDTQYF; DNA: TGTGCCAGCAGTTTAGTGGGAGGAGGGAGCACAGATACGCAGTATTTT
D: TRBD1; V: TRBV5-6; J: TRBJ1-2; size: NA; CDR3: CASSLGPGGARGYTF; DNA: TGTGCCAGCAGCTTGGGTCCAGGGGGGGCCCGGGGCTACACCTTC
D: NA; V: TRBV28; J: TRBJ2-3; size: NA; CDR3: CASSGRWAEGSTDTQYF; DNA: TGTGCCAGCAGTGGCCGCTGGGCGGAGGGGAGCACAGATACGCAGTATTTT
D: NA; V: TRBV19; J: TRBJ1-1; size: NA; CDR3: CASSMDTNTEAFF; DNA: TGTGCCAGTAGTATGGACACGAACACTGAAGCTTTCTTT
D: TRBD2; V: TRBV2; J: TRBJ2-7; size: NA; CDR3: CASTAGAHEQYF; DNA: TGTGCCAGCACGGCGGGAGCCCACGAGCAGTACTTC
D: NA; V: TRBV5-1; J: TRBJ1-4; size: NA; CDR3: CASRLYANEKLFF; DNA: TGCGCCAGCAGATTGTACGCTAATGAAAAACTGTTTTTT
D: NA; V: TRBV27; J: TRBJ1-1; size: NA; CDR3: CASSLLTKMAEAFF; DNA: TGTGCCAGCAGCCTTCTCACTAAGATGGCTGAAGCTTTCTTT
D: NA; V: TRBV19; J: TRBJ1-1; size: NA; CDR3: CASRRRMNTEAFF; DNA: TGTGCCAGTAGGCGGCGTATGAACACTGAAGCTTTCTTT
D: TRBD2; V: TRBV5-1; J: TRBJ2-1; size: NA; CDR3: CASSLASAGGFYNEQFF; DNA: TGCGCCAGCAGCTTGGCGAGCGCGGGAGGGTTTTACAATGAGCAGTTCTTC
D: TRBD1; V: TRBV28; J: TRBJ2-7; size: NA; CDR3: CASRPRDRHSYEQYF; DNA: TGTGCCAGCAGACCCCGGGACAGGCACTCCTACGAGCAGTACTTC
D: NA; V: TRBV5-6; J: TRBJ1-1; size: NA; CDR3: CASSSWWRRQEGAFF; DNA: TGTGCCAGCAGCTCTTGGTGGCGTCGACAGGAAGGAGCTTTCTTT
D: TRBD1; V: TRBV29-1; J: TRBJ1-1; size: once; CDR3: CSVQTGPEAFF; DNA: TGCAGCGTTCAGACAGGGCCTGAAGCTTTCTTT
D: TRBD1; V: TRBV5-6; J: TRBJ2-1; size: NA; CDR3: CASGKRDRGQFF; DNA: TGTGCCAGCGGCAAACGGGACAGAGGGCAGTTCTTC
D: NA; V: TRBV5-4; J: TRBJ2-1; size: once; CDR3: CASSFPQATYNEQFF; DNA: TGTGCCAGCAGCTTTCCCCAGGCTACATACAATGAGCAGTTCTTC
D: NA; V: TRBV7-9; J: TRBJ1-5; size: NA; CDR3: CASSRSAGGSNQPQHF; DNA: TGTGCCAGCAGCCGATCGGCGGGAGGTAGCAATCAGCCCCAGCATTTT
D: TRBD1; V: TRBV7-8; J: TRBJ1-1; size: once; CDR3: CASSLATGVAFF; DNA: TGTGCCAGCAGCTTAGCCACAGGGGTAGCTTTCTTT
D: TRBD2; V: TRBV4-3; J: TRBJ2-1; size: NA; CDR3: CASSEGLAGEGRYNEQFF; DNA: TGCGCCAGCAGCGAAGGACTAGCGGGAGAGGGAAGGTACAATGAGCAGTTCTTC
D: TRBD1; V: TRBV19; J: TRBJ2-1; size: NA; CDR3: CASSTTTGVEQFF; DNA: TGTGCCAGTAGTACCACGACAGGGGTTGAGCAGTTCTTC
D: NA; V: TRBV7-3; J: TRBJ2-2; size: NA; CDR3: CASSLSSGKNTGELFF; DNA: TGTGCCAGCAGCTTAAGTAGCGGAAAAAACACCGGGGAGCTGTTTTTT
D: NA; V: TRBV4-3; J: TRBJ2-7; size: NA; CDR3: CASSQDHRTSYEQYF; DNA: TGCGCCAGCAGCCAAGACCACAGGACCTCCTACGAGCAGTACTTC
D: NA; V: TRBV18; J: TRBJ1-4; size: NA; CDR3: CASSPFRLSDEKLFF; DNA: TGTGCCAGCTCACCTTTCAGATTATCAGATGAAAAACTGTTTTTT
D: NA; V: TRBV10-3; J: TRBJ1-1; size: NA; CDR3: CVTARERGANTEAFF; DNA: TGTGTCACCGCCCGGGAGAGGGGTGCGAACACTGAAGCTTTCTTT
D: TRBD1; V: TRBV9; J: TRBJ1-2; size: NA; CDR3: CASSPPGQGPNYGYTF; DNA: TGTGCCAGCAGTCCTCCGGGACAGGGACCTAACTATGGCTACACCTTC
D: NA; V: TRBV18; J: TRBJ1-1; size: NA; CDR3: CASSPGDTEAFF; DNA: TGTGCCAGCTCACCGGGCGACACTGAAGCTTTCTTT
D: TRBD1; V: TRBV5-1; J: TRBJ1-5; size: NA; CDR3: CASRAGTEDQPQHF; DNA: TGCGCCAGCAGAGCCGGGACAGAGGATCAGCCCCAGCATTTT
D: TRBD2; V: TRBV5-1; J: TRBJ2-1; size: NA; CDR3: CASSLGTSGTEEQFF; DNA: TGCGCCAGCAGCTTGGGTACTAGCGGGACGGAAGAGCAGTTCTTC
D: NA; V: TRBV9; J: TRBJ2-3; size: NA; CDR3: CASSVLSRPSTDTQYF; DNA: TGTGCCAGCAGCGTATTATCTAGGCCCAGCACAGATACGCAGTATTTT
D: TRBD2; V: TRBV5-5; J: TRBJ2-3; size: NA; CDR3: CASTIAGDTDTQYF; DNA: TGTGCCAGCACGATAGCGGGGGACACAGATACGCAGTATTTT
D: NA; V: TRBV27; J: TRBJ2-7; size: NA; CDR3: CASSLNTKYEQYF; DNA: TGTGCCAGCAGTTTAAATACGAAATACGAGCAGTACTTC
D: NA; V: TRBV6-6; J: TRBJ2-7; size: NA; CDR3: CASSYRGGGYEQYF; DNA: TGTGCCAGCAGTTACAGAGGAGGTGGTTACGAGCAGTACTTC
D: NA; V: TRBV25-1; J: TRBJ2-3; size: NA; CDR3: CASSIRRRDSTDTQYF; DNA: TGTGCCAGCAGTATAAGGAGAAGGGACAGCACAGATACGCAGTATTTT
D: NA; V: TRBV7-7; J: TRBJ2-5; size: NA; CDR3: CAKPGAGTSLARETQYF; DNA: TGTGCCAAACCGGGGGCGGGGACCTCACTGGCAAGAGAGACCCAGTACTTC
D: NA; V: TRBV10-3; J: TRBJ2-6; size: NA; CDR3: CAISEWAGANVLTF; DNA: TGTGCCATCAGTGAGTGGGCCGGGGCCAACGTCCTGACTTTC
D: NA; V: TRBV9; J: TRBJ2-5; size: few; CDR3: CASSPGWIETQYF; DNA: TGTGCCAGCAGCCCAGGGTGGATAGAGACCCAGTACTTC
D: NA; V: TRBV19; J: TRBJ1-3; size: NA; CDR3: CASSISGNGNTIYF; DNA: TGTGCCAGTAGTATATCTGGAAATGGAAACACCATATATTTT
D: TRBD2; V: TRBV10-3; J: TRBJ2-1; size: NA; CDR3: CAISESLVSGSAFSYNEQFF; DNA: TGTGCCATCAGTGAGTCGTTGGTTAGCGGGAGTGCCTTTTCCTACAATGAGCAGTTCTTC
D: NA; V: TRBV12-5; J: TRBJ2-7; size: NA; CDR3: CASVADRNSYEQYF; DNA: TGTGCTAGTGTTGCCGACAGGAACTCCTACGAGCAGTACTTC
D: TRBD2; V: TRBV9; J: TRBJ2-7; size: NA; CDR3: CASSPRGGGYEQYF; DNA: TGTGCCAGCAGCCCCCGCGGGGGAGGCTACGAGCAGTACTTC
D: TRBD2; V: TRBV19; J: TRBJ2-5; size: NA; CDR3: CASSSGTMETQYF; DNA: TGTGCCAGTAGTTCCGGGACTATGGAGACCCAGTACTTC
D: TRBD2; V: TRBV6-1; J: TRBJ2-7; size: NA; CDR3: CASSGSGTSLRGEQYF; DNA: TGTGCCAGCAGTGGATCCGGGACTAGCTTAAGGGGCGAGCAGTACTTC